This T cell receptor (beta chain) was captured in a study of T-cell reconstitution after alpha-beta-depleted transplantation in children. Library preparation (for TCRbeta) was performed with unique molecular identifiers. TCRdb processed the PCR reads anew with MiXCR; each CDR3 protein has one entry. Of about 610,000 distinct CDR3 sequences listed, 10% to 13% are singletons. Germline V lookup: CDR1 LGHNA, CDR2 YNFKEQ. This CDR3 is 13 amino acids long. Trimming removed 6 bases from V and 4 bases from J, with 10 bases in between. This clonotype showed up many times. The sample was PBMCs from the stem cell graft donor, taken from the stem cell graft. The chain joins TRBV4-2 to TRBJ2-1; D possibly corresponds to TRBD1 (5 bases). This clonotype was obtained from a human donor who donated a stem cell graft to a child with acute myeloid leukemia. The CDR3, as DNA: TGTGCCAGCAGACCAGGGAAATACAATGAGCAGTTCTTC. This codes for CASRPGKYNEQFF.